The entry that follows covers one TCR beta chain sequence. The clone's antigen remains unknown. No base-level quality is on record; no much larger clone is a single base apart. CDR1 and CDR2 are read off the germline V gene (reference sequence) as LGHDT and YNNKEL. V is clipped by 4 bases and J by 7 bases, and the sequence between their germline boundaries is 19 bases long. The CDR3 holds 15 amino acids from the cysteine to the phenylalanine. Left in the record is the CDR3 DNA by itself, 45 bases read in frame from the first base. The immunoSEQ Assay was used to sequence TCRbeta CDR3 regions. After extraction, genomic DNA underwent amplification by bias-controlled multiplex PCR, followed by high-throughput sequencing. In the paper's pipeline: To quantify the absolute abundance of every unique TCRbeta CDR3 region, sequences were collapsed and filtered. T cell fraction was estimated by normalization of TCRbeta template counts to usable DNA, with usable DNA being measured through amplification of reference genes present in all nucleated cells. Repertoire TCRs were annotated as SARS-CoV-2-specific when V gene, CDR3 amino acid sequence and J gene were exactly matched to a known reactive TCR set. MIRA supplied the reference SARS-CoV-2 TCR set, which was filtered for enrichment in COVID-19-positive ImmuneCODE repertoires so that public or cross-reactive TCRs were removed. Using the MIRA antigens, annotated TCRs were further analysed by specific ORF or by position within an ORF. Breadth was defined as the number of annotated unique rearrangements divided by the total number of unique productive rearrangements, and depth was defined as the summed frequency of the annotated unique rearrangements. Two-sided Wilcoxon rank-sum tests were applied when comparing TCR breadth between groups. Sourced from immuneACCESS, this table was stored by TCRdb with only in-frame sequences that have V and J called. A share of the clones is absent; for the studies checked, an unresolved V gene accounts for under half, and the remainder has no known explanation. That table furnishes V, J and clone size, whereas the DNA furnished D and trimming. Recorded for this sample are fewer than 400,000 clones; about nine tenths of them occurred a single time. The ten most abundant clones make up approximately 3.7% of the sample.

The data derive from a study of Ad26.COV2.S vaccination and SARS-CoV-2 variants (dated by TCRdb to 2020 to 2023). Context from the whole study: Vaccine-arm donors were drawn from COV1001, a multicentre, randomized, double-blind, placebo-controlled phase I-IIa trial of Ad26.COV2.S in healthy adults. Ad26.COV2.S was administered intramuscularly at 5 x 10^10 or 1 x 10^11 viral particles, either as a single shot or as two shots given 56 days apart. The specificity and breadth of SARS-CoV-2-reactive T cell receptors after Ad26.COV2.S vaccination were assessed by TCRbeta repertoire sequencing. A total of 32 samples were included in the TCR-sequenced set, comprising around 19 Ad26.COV2.S vaccine recipients, 5 placebo recipients and 8 SARS-CoV-2 convalescent individuals. Participants in the trial were split at random into five groups of five each, receiving low-dose or high-dose Ad26.COV2.S once or twice, or else placebo on both occasions. Investigators remained blinded to trial group allocation during experiments and outcome assessment.

The research as a whole found: The study was not powered to compare responses between vaccine doses or regimens. Ad26.COV2.S recipients had higher spike-specific TCR breadth than placebo recipients (P = 0.0014). After vaccination, substantial breadth of spike-specific CD8+ and CD4+ T cell responses was reported. The authors noted that total T cell responses may have been underestimated by the TCR breadth and depth analyses. Non-spike TCR breadth was comparable between vaccine and placebo recipients, consistent with the vaccine containing only spike.

This specimen's treatment or condition label, per the study, means: about 20 received Ad26.COV2.S at low or high dose, single or two shots; several received placebo; per-sample allocation not given. For vaccine and placebo recipients, repertoires were sequenced using samples collected on day 63 after the first injection. In Cohort 1b, more than 20 adults aged 18-55 years were enrolled at a single site in Boston, USA, between 29 July and 7 August 2020. As a vaccine, Ad26.COV2.S was a replication-incompetent adenovirus type 26 vector that expressed a prefusion-stabilized SARS-CoV-2 spike protein derived from the original Wuhan strain.

This TCR was recovered from a person aged 18-60 years who received the Ad26.COV2.S COVID-19 vaccine or a placebo. This sequence uses TRBV3-1 (or the pseudogene TRBV3-2) and TRBJ1-2; the D gene is perhaps TRBD1, on 6 matching bases. The source was peripheral blood, collected in a trial of Ad26.COV2.S vaccine versus placebo. The nucleotides read TGTGCCAGCAGCCCAGGGGACCGAGGAGTGAGTGGCTACACCTTC. It encodes CASSPGDRGVSGYTF.